This T cell receptor beta chain was obtained from a study of blood T cells in healthy people across ages. About the research overall: Template switching caught about one barcoded beta molecule for each two T cells. Findings and caveats of the study: Age showed a roughly linear inverse relationship with TCR beta diversity per million T cells.

The authors ran a second PCR of about 6 to 11 cycles using a sample-barcoded 5' primer and a J-beta primer mix. TCRdb re-called the 5' RACE reads with MiXCR, one entry per CDR3 protein. This table has 700,000 to 950,000 distinct CDR3 sequences, 58% appearing once. Peripheral blood was drawn, ten milliliters per donor. This clonotype was detected only a few times. What it binds is unknown. The V and J ends lost 0 bases and 5 bases, in that order; junction bases with no gene match: 4. CDR3 length: 16 amino acids. The germline V gene encodes CDR1 MGHRA and CDR2 YSYEKL. This chain links TRBV4-1 with TRBJ2-1; TRBD2 matches 10 bases. This sequence originates from a man aged 25 to 40 in good health. The sequencing sample was made of blood. This chain's CDR3 is CASSQEWLAGDNEQFF. DNA for the CDR3: TGCGCCAGCAGCCAAGAGTGGCTAGCGGGGGACAATGAGCAGTTCTTC.